The T cell receptor beta chain under discussion was sequenced for a study of identical twins. This clonotype was counted only a few times. The antigen is not known. Study outcomes and limitations: Beta out-of-frame twin sharing showed a weaker excess. Fewer insertions characterized abundant cord blood beta clonotypes, whereas memory repertoires showed none.

MiXCR was run by TCRdb on the 5' RACE reads, yielding one entry per CDR3 protein. The data show 150,000 or so distinct CDR3 sequences, under 4.5% seen once. Sequenced: memory T cells sorted from blood. The receptor's source is a man between 18 and 35 years old in good health.

The CDR3 region has the DNA TGTGCCAGCAGCTTTGCGGGCGTGATCGGGACAGGAAATGGCTACACCTTC. This translates into CASSFAGVIGTGNGYTF. The chain recombines TRBV7-2 with TRBJ1-2; TRBD1 matches at 8 bases. Germline loops: CDR1 SGHTA, CDR2 FQGNSA. V shed 3 bases, J shed 6 bases, and the junction held 15 bases outside the gene matches. This CDR3 has 17 amino acids.